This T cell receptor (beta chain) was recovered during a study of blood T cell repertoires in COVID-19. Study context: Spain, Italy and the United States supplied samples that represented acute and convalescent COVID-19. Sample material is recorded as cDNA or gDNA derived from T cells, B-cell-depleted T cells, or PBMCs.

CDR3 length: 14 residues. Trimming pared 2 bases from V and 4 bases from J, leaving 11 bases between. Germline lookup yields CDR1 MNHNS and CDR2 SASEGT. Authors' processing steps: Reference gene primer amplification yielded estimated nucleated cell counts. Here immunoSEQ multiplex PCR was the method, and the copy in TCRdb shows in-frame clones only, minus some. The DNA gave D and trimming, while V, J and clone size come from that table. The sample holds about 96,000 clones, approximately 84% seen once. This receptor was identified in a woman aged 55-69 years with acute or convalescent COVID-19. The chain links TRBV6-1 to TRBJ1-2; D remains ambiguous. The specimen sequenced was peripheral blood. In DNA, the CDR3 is TGTGCCAGCAGTGAATCGATCCCGGGCTATGGCTACACCTTC. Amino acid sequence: CASSESIPGYGYTF.